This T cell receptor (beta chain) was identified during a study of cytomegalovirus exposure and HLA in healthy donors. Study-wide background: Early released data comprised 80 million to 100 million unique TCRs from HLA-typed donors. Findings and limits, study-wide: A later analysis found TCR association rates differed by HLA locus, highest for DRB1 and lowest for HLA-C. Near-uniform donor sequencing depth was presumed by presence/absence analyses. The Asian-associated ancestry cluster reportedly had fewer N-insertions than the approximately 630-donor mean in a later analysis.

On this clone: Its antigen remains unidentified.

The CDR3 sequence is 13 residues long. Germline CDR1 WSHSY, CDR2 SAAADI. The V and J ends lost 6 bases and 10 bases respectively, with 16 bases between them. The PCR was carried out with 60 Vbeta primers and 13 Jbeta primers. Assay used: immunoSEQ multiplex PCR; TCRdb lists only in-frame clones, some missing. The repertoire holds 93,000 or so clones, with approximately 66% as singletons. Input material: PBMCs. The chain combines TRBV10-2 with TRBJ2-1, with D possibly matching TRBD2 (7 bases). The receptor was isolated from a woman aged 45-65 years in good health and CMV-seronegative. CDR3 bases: TGCGCCAGCAGCGGGGGGCCCCCCTGGGAGCAGTTCTTC. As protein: CASSGGPPWEQFF.